Presented here are 30 T cell receptor beta chains from one specimen sequenced in a study of blood T cells in healthy people across ages. PCR was performed a second time for about 6 to 11 cycles using a sample-barcoded 5' primer and a J-beta primer mix. One entry per CDR3 protein, called by TCRdb with MiXCR from the 5' RACE reads. The sample records 1,100,000 or so distinct CDR3 sequences, 40% to 55% being singletons. Sequenced: blood. These receptors were collected from a woman between 55 and 75 years old in good health.

This sequence joins TRBV10-3 and TRBJ1-2; D is unclear. CDR3 length equals 12 residues. Germline CDR1 is ENHRY and CDR2 is SYGVKD. V lost 10 bases, J lost 1 base, and 10 bases lay in between. This CDR3 reads CATLGGNYGYTF. The CDR3 DNA sequence: TGTGCCACCCTCGGCGGTAACTATGGCTACACCTTC.

The chain carries TRBV20-1 and TRBJ2-1; 8 bases match TRBD2. The trim removed 3 bases at V and 5 bases at J, leaving 6 bases unmatched. Per the germline V gene, CDR1 is DFQATT and CDR2 is SNEGSKA (reference sequence). The CDR3 loop spans 14 amino acids. The CDR3 is CSARSSGRHNEQFF. CDR3 bases: TGCAGTGCTAGGTCTAGCGGGCGCCACAATGAGCAGTTCTTC.

This chain connects TRBV24-1 to TRBJ2-4; D may correspond to TRBD1 or TRBD2 (5 bases each). The J call is uncertain, as TRBJ2-7 better fits the DNA end. Germline V gene lookup returns CDR1 KGHDR and CDR2 SFDVKD. The CDR3 sequence is 15 residues long. The CDR3 protein is CATSDAPGPTYEQYF. CDR3 nucleotides: TGTGCCACCAGTGATGCACCGGGACCGACATACGAGCAGTACTTC.

This clonotype was detected a few times. This rearrangement joins TRBV5-1 to TRBJ1-1; D may be TRBD1 (5 bases). The V end was cut by 5 bases, the J end by 1 base, with 12 bases between. The CDR3 runs to 14 residues. Germline V gene lookup returns CDR1 SGHRS and CDR2 YFSETQ. The CDR3 loop reads CASRSGQPNTEAFF. The CDR3 region has the DNA TGCGCCAGCAGGAGCGGACAACCGAACACTGAAGCTTTCTTT.

The gene calls are TRBV14 and TRBJ2-6; TRBD1 is a possible D gene (5 bases). The length of the CDR3 is 17 residues. The V end lost 1 base, the J end lost 2 bases, and 12 bases lay between the germline ends. In germline, CDR1 is SGHDN, CDR2 FVKESK. The CDR3 region has the DNA TGTGCCAGCAGCCAAGTCCGCAGGGTAGCTGGGGCCAACGTCCTGACTTTC. Translating it yields CASSQVRRVAGANVLTF. Using reference TRBV14 and TRBJ2-6 for the parts outside the CDR3, the full variable domain is EAGVTQFPSHSVIEKGQTVTLRCDPISGHDNLYWYRRVMGKEIKFLLHFVKESKQDESGMPNNRFLAERTGGTYSTLKVQPAELEDSGVYFCASSQVRRVAGANVLTFGAGSRLTVL.

The CDR3 loop is CASSPARTRDTGELFF. In nucleotides, the CDR3 is TGTGCCAGCAGTCCAGCCAGGACGCGGGACACCGGGGAGCTGTTTTTT. This chain connects TRBV6-5 to TRBJ2-2, with D perhaps matching TRBD2 (5 bases). Trimming pared 5 bases from V and 3 bases from J, leaving 16 bases between. This CDR3 region has 16 residues. Germline CDR1 reads MNHEY; CDR2 reads SVGAGI.

The V gene is TRBV6-5, the J gene TRBJ2-7; 7 nucleotides align to TRBD1. The germline V gene has CDR1 MNHEY and CDR2 SVGAGI. The CDR3 contains 13 residues. V trimming: 6 bases; J trimming: 7 bases; junction bases outside the gene matches: 9. The CDR3 bases are TGTGCCAGCAGCTCGGGACAGCGGAATGAGCAGTACTTC. It specifies CASSSGQRNEQYF.

This clonotype was counted at least ten times. J is TRBJ1-2 and V is TRBV6-1, with unresolved D. Germline assignment: CDR1 MNHNS and CDR2 SASEGT. The CDR3 contains 14 residues. The V gene lost 1 base and the J gene lost 5 bases, with 11 bases spanning the gap. In DNA form, the CDR3 reads TGTGCCAGCAGTGAAGTAGGCGCCCCTTATGGCTACACCTTC. Translation gives CASSEVGAPYGYTF.

V is TRBV20-1 and J is TRBJ2-7; unclear D gene. V was cut by 1 base and J by 2 bases, with 18 bases left in between. There are 16 residues in the CDR3. From germline, CDR1 is DFQATT and CDR2 SNEGSKA (reference sequence). Here the CDR3 reads CSARALGGGATYEQYF. The CDR3 DNA reads as TGCAGTGCTAGAGCCCTGGGCGGCGGAGCCACCTACGAGCAGTACTTC.

About this clonotype: At one end, the junction sequence differs from germline, possibly due to a read error. V is TRBV3-1 and J is TRBJ2-1; D is uncertain. The CDR3 runs 14 residues. CDR1 and CDR2 (germline): LGHDT, YNNKEL (reference sequence). CDR3 protein: CASSQGVGNKEQFF. The CDR3 bases are TGTGCCAGCAGCCAAGGGGTCGGCAACAAGGAGCAGTTCTTC.

The J gene is TRBJ2-1, the V gene TRBV7-3; TRBD2 matches 14 bases. The germline CDR1 and CDR2 sequences are SGHTA and FQGTGA. Trimming removed 8 bases from V and 8 bases from J; junction bases left unmatched: 5. CDR3 length: 14 amino acids. This chain's CDR3 is CASQGTSGSDEQFF. The DNA of the CDR3 is TGTGCCAGCCAAGGGACTAGCGGGAGCGATGAGCAGTTCTTC.

This clonotype appeared a few times. CDR3: CASSNSGRSEQYF. CDR3 nucleotides: TGTGCCAGCAGCAATTCGGGGAGGAGCGAGCAGTACTTC. The chain recombines TRBV9 with TRBJ2-7, with D possibly being TRBD2 (6 bases). The CDR3 is 13 residues long. Germline assignment: CDR1 SGDLS and CDR2 YYNGEE. V was pared by 4 bases and J by 6 bases, with 14 bases between.

The chain links TRBV28 to TRBJ2-7; TRBD2 aligns across 7 bases. V was pared by 4 bases and J by 10 bases, with 13 bases of the junction left unmatched. This CDR3 is 14 amino acids long. Germline values: CDR1 MDHEN, CDR2 SYDVKM. The CDR3, as DNA: TGTGCCAGCAGTTCGCCCGGGACTACCAACATTCAGTACGTC. Protein product: CASSSPGTTNIQYV.

The rearrangement uses TRBV10-3 and TRBJ1-2; D remains unclear. CDR1 and CDR2 from the germline V gene are ENHRY and SYGVKD. This CDR3 comprises 12 residues. Trimming cost V 4 bases and J 8 bases, with 11 bases left between them. The CDR3 DNA follows: TGTGCCATCAGTGCCGAGACTTACGGCTACACCTTC. Translating it yields CAISAETYGYTF.

The gene calls are TRBV14 and TRBJ2-5, with D unresolved. The V end lost 1 base, the J end lost 2 bases, and 11 bases lay between the germline ends. This CDR3 region has 15 residues. The germline V gene encodes CDR1 SGHDN and CDR2 FVKESK. CDR3 DNA: TGTGCCAGCAGCCAAGGGCAGGCGTTTCAAGAGACCCAGTACTTC. Its translation: CASSQGQAFQETQYF. Full variable domain (remainder filled in from reference TRBV14 and TRBJ2-5): EAGVTQFPSHSVIEKGQTVTLRCDPISGHDNLYWYRRVMGKEIKFLLHFVKESKQDESGMPNNRFLAERTGGTYSTLKVQPAELEDSGVYFCASSQGQAFQETQYFGPGTRLLVL.

This clonotype was observed a handful of times. This chain uses TRBV5-5 with TRBJ2-7; a weak D match, TRBD2 (6 bases). The germline V gene has CDR1 SGHKS and CDR2 YYEKEE (reference sequence). CDR3 length: 16 amino acids. Trimming cost V 2 bases and J 0 bases, with 15 bases left between them. CDR3 coding DNA: TGTGCCAGCAGCTTTACCCCCAGCGGGCGCTCCTACGAGCAGTACTTC. Amino acids: CASSFTPSGRSYEQYF.

V and J are TRBV20-1 and TRBJ1-3; a possible D gene is TRBD1 (5 bases). V lost 0 bases and J 6 bases, leaving 12 bases between the germline ends. This CDR3 comprises 14 residues. The germline V gene encodes CDR1 DFQATT and CDR2 SNEGSKA (reference sequence). The CDR3 DNA follows: TGCAGTGCTAGAGATCGTGGAGGGACAAACACCATATATTTT. It yields the protein CSARDRGGTNTIYF.

This clonotype was seen only a few times. V usage is TRBV11-2 and J usage is TRBJ2-7; 10 bases are shared with TRBD1. V was pared by 2 bases and J by 5 bases, with 6 bases of the junction left unmatched. The germline V gene encodes CDR1 SGHAT and CDR2 FQNNGV. This CDR3 has 15 residues. CDR3 sequence: CASSLRDRGSDEQYF. In DNA, the CDR3 is TGTGCCAGCAGCTTACGGGACAGGGGCTCTGACGAGCAGTACTTC.

The genes are TRBV25-1 and TRBJ1-2; maybe TRBD1 (5 bases). V was shortened by 8 bases and J by 6 bases, with 10 bases between the two germline ends. Germline assignment: CDR1 MGHDK and CDR2 SYGVNS. The CDR3 runs to 11 residues. CDR3 protein: CASRRDDGYTF. The CDR3 DNA sequence: TGTGCCAGCCGCCGGGACGATGGCTACACCTTC.

In its sample, this clonotype was seen many times. The CDR3 spells CASSFGGTGGSPLHF. CDR3 DNA: TGTGCCAGCAGTTTTGGGGGGACAGGCGGTTCACCCCTCCACTTT. The chain recombines TRBV27 with TRBJ1-6, with TRBD1 matching 8 bases. The germline V gene encodes CDR1 MNHEY and CDR2 SMNVEV (reference sequence). The CDR3 runs to 15 residues. The V gene end was trimmed by 3 bases and the J gene end by 9 bases; junction bases not matched to a gene: 7.

This clonotype was counted a few times. The J gene is TRBJ2-7, the V gene TRBV4-1; TRBD1 is a possible D gene (5 bases). Germline V lookup: CDR1 MGHRA, CDR2 YSYEKL. With 1 base removed from V and 2 bases from J, the gap between germline ends came to 12 bases. The CDR3 totals 15 residues. The chain's CDR3 is CASSQVTDKTYEQYF. The DNA of the CDR3 is TGCGCCAGCAGCCAAGTGACAGACAAAACCTACGAGCAGTACTTC.

The chain combines TRBV7-6 with TRBJ2-5; unclear D gene. V lost 4 bases and J lost 2, with 11 bases in between. Germline V gene lookup returns CDR1 SGHVS and CDR2 FNYEAQ. The CDR3 consists of 14 residues. CDR3: CASSSPALQETQYF. The CDR3 region has the DNA TGTGCCAGCAGCTCCCCAGCGCTTCAAGAGACCCAGTACTTC.

In this sample, this clonotype turned up a few times. V and J are TRBV3-1 and TRBJ2-3, with a tentative D call TRBD2 (6 bases). Germline V CDR1 and CDR2: LGHDT, YNNKEL (reference sequence). The CDR3 is 14 residues long. Trimming pared 5 bases from V and 5 bases from J, leaving 14 bases between. The CDR3 loop reads CASSLSGAKDTQYF. The CDR3 DNA is TGTGCCAGCAGCTTGTCGGGAGCCAAAGATACGCAGTATTTT.

The chain uses TRBV15 and TRBJ2-1; no clear D gene. This CDR3 contains 15 residues. Germline assignment: CDR1 LNHNV and CDR2 YYDKDF (reference sequence). The ends were cut back, 0 bases at V and 9 bases at J, with 15 bases in the middle. The CDR3 DNA sequence: TGTGCCACCAGCAGAGAAAGATGGGATATAGGTGAGCAGTTCTTC. It translates to CATSRERWDIGEQFF. The complete variable domain, with remaining parts taken from reference TRBV15 and TRBJ2-1, reads DAMVIQNPRYQVTQFGKPVTLSCSQTLNHNVMYWYQQKSSQAPKLLFHYYDKDFNNEADTPDNFQSRRPNTSFCFLDIRSPGLGDTAMYLCATSRERWDIGEQFFGPGTRLTVL.

The genes are TRBV20-1 and TRBJ1-2; TRBD1 agrees at 8 bases. The ends lost 3 bases at V and 5 bases at J; junction bases unmatched: 14. The length of the CDR3 is 16 residues. From germline, CDR1 is DFQATT and CDR2 SNEGSKA (reference sequence). The CDR3 reads CSASPGLTGEGYGYTF. The CDR3, as DNA: TGCAGTGCTAGCCCAGGTCTGACAGGGGAGGGATATGGCTACACCTTC.

The CDR3 DNA is TGTGCCTGGAGGATTGCTAGCGGGGCCGAGCAGTACTTC. This codes for CAWRIASGAEQYF. This sequence joins TRBV30 and TRBJ2-5, with 9 bases fitting TRBD2. The J call may be faulty, since TRBJ2-7 better matches the DNA end. This CDR3 is 13 amino acids long. Germline V lookup: CDR1 GTSNPN, CDR2 SVGIG (reference sequence).

This clonotype has a handful of counts. The chain uses TRBV20-1 and TRBJ2-7; 8 bases are a match to TRBD1. V dropped 1 base and J dropped 0; count of bases not matched to a gene: 8. The CDR3 runs to 16 residues. Germline values: CDR1 DFQATT, CDR2 SNEGSKA (reference sequence). CDR3 loop: CSARGQGAPSSYEQYF. The CDR3 bases are TGCAGTGCTAGAGGGCAGGGGGCGCCGTCCTCCTACGAGCAGTACTTC.

The chain is built from TRBV6-2 or TRBV6-3 and TRBJ2-3; D tentatively fits TRBD1 or TRBD2 (6 bases each). The CDR3 is 15 amino acids. Trimming removed 5 bases from V and 0 bases from J, with 12 bases in between. The germline gives CDR1 MNHEY, CDR2 SVGEGT. CDR3 DNA: TGTGCCAGCAGTCCCATAGGGGGGAGCACAGATACGCAGTATTTT. Translated: CASSPIGGSTDTQYF.

This clonotype has more than one count but fewer than ten. Being one base from a much bigger clone, this may be a read error. The chain links TRBV2 to TRBJ2-7; 9 bases fit TRBD2. This CDR3 has 15 amino acids. Per germline, CDR1 SNHLY and CDR2 FYNNEI. J gave up 7 bases and V 5 bases, and 12 bases lay outside the gene matches. The DNA of the CDR3 is TGTGCCAGCAGTCTTCTAGCGGGACCTATCAATGAGCAGTACTTC. This translates into CASSLLAGPINEQYF.

The rearrangement uses TRBV25-1 and TRBJ2-7; D is unclear. The CDR3 has 14 amino acids. The germline V gene encodes CDR1 MGHDK and CDR2 SYGVNS. Trimming shortened V by 2 bases and J by 2 bases, and 10 bases separated the two germline ends. CDR3 residues: CASSEKGLAYEQYF. The CDR3, as DNA: TGTGCCAGCAGTGAAAAGGGCCTAGCCTACGAGCAGTACTTC.